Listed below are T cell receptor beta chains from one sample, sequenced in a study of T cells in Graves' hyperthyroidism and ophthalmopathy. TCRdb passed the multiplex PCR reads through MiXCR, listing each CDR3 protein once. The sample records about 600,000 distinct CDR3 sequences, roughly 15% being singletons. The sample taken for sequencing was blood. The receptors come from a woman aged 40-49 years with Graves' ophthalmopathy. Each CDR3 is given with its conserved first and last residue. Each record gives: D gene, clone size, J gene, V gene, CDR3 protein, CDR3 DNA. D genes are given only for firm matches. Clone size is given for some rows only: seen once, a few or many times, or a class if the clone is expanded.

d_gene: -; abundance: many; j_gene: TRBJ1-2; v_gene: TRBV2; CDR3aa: CASRYRQTNYGYTF; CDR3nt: TGTGCCAGCAGATACCGCCAGACCAACTATGGCTACACCTTC
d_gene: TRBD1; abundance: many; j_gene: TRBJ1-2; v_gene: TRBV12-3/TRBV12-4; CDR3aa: CASSPTGDGGYTF; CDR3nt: TGTGCCAGCAGTCCGACAGGGGATGGAGGCTACACCTTC
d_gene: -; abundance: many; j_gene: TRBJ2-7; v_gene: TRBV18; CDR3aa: CASSPYSTDEQYF; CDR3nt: TGTGCCAGCTCACCATATAGCACCGACGAGCAGTACTTC
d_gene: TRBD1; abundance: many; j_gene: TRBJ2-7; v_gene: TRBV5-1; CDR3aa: CASSWGQGGYEQYF; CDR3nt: TGCGCCAGCAGCTGGGGACAGGGGGGCTACGAGCAGTACTTC
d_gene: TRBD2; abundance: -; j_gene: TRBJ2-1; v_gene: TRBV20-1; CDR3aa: CSARSGTSIRNEQFF; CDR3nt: TGCAGTGCTAGGTCCGGGACTAGCATTCGCAATGAGCAGTTCTTC
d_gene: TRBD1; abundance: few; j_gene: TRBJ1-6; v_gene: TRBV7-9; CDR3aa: CASSSTGTGHNSPLHF; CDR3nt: TGTGCCAGCAGTTCTACCGGGACAGGGCATAATTCACCCCTCCACTTT
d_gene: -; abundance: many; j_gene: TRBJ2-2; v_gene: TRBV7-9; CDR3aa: CASSSGSNTGELFF; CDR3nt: TGTGCCAGCAGCTCTGGGTCGAACACCGGGGAGCTGTTTTTT
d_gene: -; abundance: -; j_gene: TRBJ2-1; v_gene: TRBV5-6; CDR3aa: CASSFFTAAGEQFF; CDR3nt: TGTGCCAGCAGCTTTTTCACGGCGGCAGGTGAGCAGTTCTTC
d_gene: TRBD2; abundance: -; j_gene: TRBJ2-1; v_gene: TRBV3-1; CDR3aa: CASSQYKRGRDEQFF; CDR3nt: TGTGCCAGCAGCCAATATAAGCGGGGGAGGGATGAGCAGTTCTTC
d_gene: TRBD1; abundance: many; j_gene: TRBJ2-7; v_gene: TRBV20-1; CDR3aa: CSARPGTAYYEQYF; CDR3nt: TGCAGTGCTAGACCCGGGACAGCGTACTACGAGCAGTACTTC
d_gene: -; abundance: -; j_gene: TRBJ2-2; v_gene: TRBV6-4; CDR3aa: CASSPDSPNTGELFF; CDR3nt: TGTGCCAGCAGTCCGGACAGCCCGAACACCGGGGAGCTGTTTTTT
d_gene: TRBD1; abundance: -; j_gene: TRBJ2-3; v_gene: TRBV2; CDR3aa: CASSRGQGANTQYF; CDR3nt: TGTGCCAGCAGTAGGGGACAGGGGGCTAATACGCAGTATTTT
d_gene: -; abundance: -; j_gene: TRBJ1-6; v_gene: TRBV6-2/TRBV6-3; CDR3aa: CASSNTDRGGNSPLHF; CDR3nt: TGTGCCAGCAGTAACACGGACCGGGGAGGGAATTCACCCCTCCACTTT
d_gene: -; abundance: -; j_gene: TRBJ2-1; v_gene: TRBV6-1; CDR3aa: CASRRAGLTYNEQFF; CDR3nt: TGTGCCAGCAGGAGGGCGGGACTTACCTACAATGAGCAGTTCTTC
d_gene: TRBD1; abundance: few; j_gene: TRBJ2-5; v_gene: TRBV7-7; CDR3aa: CASSPTRDRGQTQYF; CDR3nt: TGTGCTAGCAGTCCTACCCGGGACAGGGGGCAGACCCAGTACTTC
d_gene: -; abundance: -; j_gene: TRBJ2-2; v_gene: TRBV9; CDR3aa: CASRGEAVAGELFF; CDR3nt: TGTGCCAGCAGGGGGGAAGCGGTCGCCGGGGAGCTGTTTTTT
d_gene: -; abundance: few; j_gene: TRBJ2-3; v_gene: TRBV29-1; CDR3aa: CSAEGTTDTQYF; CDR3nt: TGCAGCGCCGAGGGGACCACAGATACGCAGTATTTT
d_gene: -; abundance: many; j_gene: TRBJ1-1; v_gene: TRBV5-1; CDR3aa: CASSLVAGRDTEAFF; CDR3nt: TGCGCCAGCAGCTTGGTCGCCGGGCGGGACACTGAAGCTTTCTTT
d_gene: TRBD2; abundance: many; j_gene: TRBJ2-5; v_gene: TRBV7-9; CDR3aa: CASSLASGRHAKTQYF; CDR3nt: TGTGCCAGCAGCTTAGCTAGCGGGAGACATGCGAAGACCCAGTACTTC
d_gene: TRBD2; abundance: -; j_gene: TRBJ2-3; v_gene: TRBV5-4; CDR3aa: CASSLGAGGYTDTQYF; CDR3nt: TGTGCCAGCAGCTTGGGGGCGGGGGGATACACAGATACGCAGTATTTT
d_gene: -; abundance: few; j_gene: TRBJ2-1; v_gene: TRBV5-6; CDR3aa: CASSGSWGAGYNEQFF; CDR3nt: TGTGCCAGCAGCGGCTCGTGGGGGGCCGGGTACAATGAGCAGTTCTTC
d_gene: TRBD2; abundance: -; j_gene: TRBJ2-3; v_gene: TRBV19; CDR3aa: CASSSTSGGPTDTQYF; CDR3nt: TGTGCCAGTAGTTCCACTAGCGGGGGGCCCACAGATACGCAGTATTTT
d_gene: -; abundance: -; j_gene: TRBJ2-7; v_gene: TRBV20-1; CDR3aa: CNARSRASFWYEQYF; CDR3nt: TGCAATGCTAGATCGCGGGCTTCTTTTTGGTACGAGCAGTACTTC
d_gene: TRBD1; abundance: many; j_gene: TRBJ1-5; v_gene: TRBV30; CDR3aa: CAWSATGQGDQPQHF; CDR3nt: TGTGCCTGGAGTGCGACCGGACAGGGCGATCAGCCCCAGCATTTT
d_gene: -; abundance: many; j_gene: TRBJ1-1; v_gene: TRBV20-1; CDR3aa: CSARTAYTEAFF; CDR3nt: TGCAGTGCTAGGACAGCCTACACTGAAGCTTTCTTT
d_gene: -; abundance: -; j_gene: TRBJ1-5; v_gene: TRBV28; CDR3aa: CASRHRNSNQPQHF; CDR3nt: TGTGCCAGCAGACACAGGAACAGCAATCAGCCCCAGCATTTT
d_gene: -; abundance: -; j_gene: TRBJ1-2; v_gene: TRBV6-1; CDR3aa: CASRSESYGYTF; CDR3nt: TGTGCCAGCCGTTCGGAGAGCTATGGCTACACCTTC
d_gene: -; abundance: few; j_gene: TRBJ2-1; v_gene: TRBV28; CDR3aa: CASSPHGDSYNEQFF; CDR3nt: TGTGCCAGCAGTCCGCATGGGGACTCCTACAATGAGCAGTTCTTC
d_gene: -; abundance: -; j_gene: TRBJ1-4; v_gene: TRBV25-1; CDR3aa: CASSEYFTNEKLFF; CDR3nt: TGTGCCAGCAGTGAATATTTCACTAATGAAAAACTGTTTTTT
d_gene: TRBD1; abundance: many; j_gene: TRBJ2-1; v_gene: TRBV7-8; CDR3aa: CASSPGTEGEQFF; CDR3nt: TGTGCCAGCAGCCCAGGGACAGAGGGTGAGCAGTTCTTC